Reported below is one T cell receptor (beta chain). Its antigen is not known. The source of the sample is a study of cytomegalovirus exposure and HLA in healthy donors. The PCR employed 60 Vbeta primers together with 13 Jbeta primers. In the original workflow: Some 10 million of 70 million to 80 million unique TCR beta chains were shared, per a later count. Libraries were prepared by immunoSEQ multiplex PCR; TCRdb keeps only in-frame clonotypes and omits some of them. V and J calls and clone size are those listed in that table; D and trimming were worked out from the DNA. The sample consists of roughly 110,000 clones, approximately 80% of them appearing once. Study conclusions and caveats: The likely explanation for a cluster of highly shared sequence variants was sequencing artifact. Later analysis indicated greater clonal expansion among HLA-associated TCR beta chains than among equally common other chains. TCR beta V segments were, for the most part, productive about 87% or about 30% of the time in an earlier analysis.

This TCR was recovered from a male donor in good health and CMV-seronegative. Sequenced input: PBMCs.

The CDR3: CASRPGTGGYGYTF. The CDR3 DNA follows: TGTGCCAGCAGGCCAGGGACAGGGGGCTATGGCTACACCTTC. The chain combines TRBV2 with TRBJ1-2; TRBD1 aligns across 11 bases. The V segment lost 6 bases and the J segment 4 bases; nucleotides outside the gene matches: 4. The CDR3 runs to 14 residues. Germline V gene data show CDR1 as SNHLY and CDR2 as FYNNEI. Together with reference TRBV2 and TRBJ1-2, the CDR3 gives the full variable domain: EPEVTQTPSHQVTQMGQEVILRCVPISNHLYFYWYRQILGQKVEFLVSFYNNEISEKSEIFDDQFSVERPDGSNFTLKIRSTKLEDSAMYFCASRPGTGGYGYTFGSGTRLTVV.